These T cell receptor beta chains were read from a single sample in a study of blood T cell repertoires in COVID-19. Only in-frame clones appear in the TCRdb table, and some are missing; sequencing was by immunoSEQ multiplex PCR. The sample holds 200,000 to 250,000 clones, 90% seen once. The source material was peripheral blood. These receptors were collected from a man aged 25-40 years with COVID-19, enrolled during active disease. Both conserved end residues are part of each CDR3. Each record gives: clone size, J gene, D gene, V gene, CDR3 protein, CDR3 DNA. The D gene is left open where the match is weak. The size entry is marked missing in some rows and otherwise reads once, few, many or a size class.

clone size: NA; J gene: TRBJ1-1; D gene: TRBD1; V gene: TRBV18; CDR3 protein: CASSPGTENTEAFF; CDR3 DNA: TGTGCCAGCTCACCGGGGACAGAGAACACTGAAGCTTTCTTT
clone size: NA; J gene: TRBJ2-3; D gene: NA; V gene: TRBV12-3/TRBV12-4; CDR3 protein: CASSFAGADTQYF; CDR3 DNA: TGTGCCAGCAGTTTCGCAGGGGCAGATACGCAGTATTTT
clone size: NA; J gene: TRBJ1-1; D gene: NA; V gene: TRBV5-4; CDR3 protein: CASSLGDHGGGGEAFF; CDR3 DNA: TGTGCCAGCAGCTTGGGGGACCATGGCGGGGGCGGAGAAGCTTTCTTT
clone size: NA; J gene: TRBJ1-2; D gene: NA; V gene: TRBV3-1/TRBV3-2; CDR3 protein: CASSQRQTLYGYTF; CDR3 DNA: TGTGCCAGCAGCCAGCGGCAGACCCTCTATGGCTACACCTTC
clone size: few; J gene: TRBJ2-1; D gene: TRBD2; V gene: TRBV6-2/TRBV6-3; CDR3 protein: CASSLAPGTSGRAGYNEQFF; CDR3 DNA: TGTGCCAGCAGCCTAGCCCCAGGGACTAGCGGGAGGGCCGGGTACAATGAGCAGTTCTTC
clone size: NA; J gene: TRBJ1-1; D gene: NA; V gene: TRBV4-2; CDR3 protein: CASSQDNGGARNTEAFF; CDR3 DNA: TGTGCCAGCAGCCAAGATAACGGAGGGGCGCGAAACACTGAAGCTTTCTTT
clone size: NA; J gene: TRBJ2-7; D gene: TRBD2; V gene: TRBV6-5; CDR3 protein: CATNERGTYEQYF; CDR3 DNA: TGTGCCACTAATGAGCGGGGAACCTACGAGCAGTACTTC
clone size: once; J gene: TRBJ1-1; D gene: NA; V gene: TRBV6-5; CDR3 protein: CASSYSYSNTEAFF; CDR3 DNA: TGTGCCAGCAGTTACTCGTACTCGAACACTGAAGCTTTCTTT
clone size: NA; J gene: TRBJ1-2; D gene: NA; V gene: TRBV2; CDR3 protein: CASGPTFYGYTF; CDR3 DNA: TGTGCCAGCGGGCCGACCTTCTATGGCTACACCTTC
clone size: once; J gene: TRBJ2-1; D gene: TRBD2; V gene: TRBV2; CDR3 protein: CASSVDWRGGSEQFF; CDR3 DNA: TGTGCCAGCAGTGTCGACTGGCGGGGGGGGAGTGAGCAGTTCTTC